The 15 T cell receptor beta chains below come from one sample, sequenced in a study of cytomegalovirus exposure and HLA in healthy donors. The primer mix had 60 Vbeta and 13 Jbeta primers. Clones were read by immunoSEQ multiplex PCR, and TCRdb kept only the in-frame ones, dropping some. This repertoire includes about 77,000 clones. The sequenced sample consisted of PBMCs. Source of these receptors: a man aged 45-65 years in good health and CMV-seropositive.

The chain links TRBV4-1 to TRBJ1-4, with 11 bases fitting TRBD1. Germline trimming cut 5 bases from V and 5 bases from J; bases unmatched to any gene: 10. CDR3 length equals 17 residues. In germline, CDR1 is MGHRA, CDR2 YSYEKL. In DNA form, the CDR3 reads TGCGCCAGCAGCGTTTCCGGGACAGGGGGAGAGAATGAAAAACTGTTTTTT. Translating gives CASSVSGTGGENEKLFF.

The chain uses TRBV5-5 and TRBJ1-1, with TRBD1 as a possible D gene (6 bases). CDR3 length equals 15 residues. Germline CDR1 reads SGHKS; CDR2 reads YYEKEE (reference sequence). Trimming removed 4 bases at V and 0 bases at J, with 13 bases between. The CDR3 coding sequence is TGTGCCAGCAGCCAAGATGACAGGATGAACACTGAAGCTTTCTTT. This encodes CASSQDDRMNTEAFF.

The V call is TRBV5-1, the J call TRBJ1-6, with 10 positions matching TRBD1. Germline V gives CDR1 SGHRS, CDR2 YFSETQ. The CDR3 totals 15 residues. J gave up 6 bases and V 4 bases, and 4 bases lay outside the gene matches. The DNA for the CDR3 is TGCGCCAGCAGCGGGACAGGGGCCGGTAATTCACCCCTCCACTTT. Its protein product is CASSGTGAGNSPLHF.

This chain links TRBV5-6 with TRBJ2-3; D may be TRBD2 (6 bases). The CDR3 sequence is 15 residues long. Germline loops: CDR1 SGHDT, CDR2 YYEEEE. Trimming shortened V by 5 bases and J by 2 bases, and 15 bases separated the two germline ends. The CDR3: CASRGSGTYTDTQYF. CDR3 bases: TGTGCCAGCAGAGGCTCCGGGACTTACACAGATACGCAGTATTTT.

The rearrangement joins TRBV28 to TRBJ1-5; D may be TRBD1 (5 bases). This CDR3 is built from 21 residues. Trimming removed 1 base at V and 1 base at J, with 26 bases between. CDR1 is MDHEN and CDR2 is SYDVKM in the germline V gene. CDR3 loop: CASSLFSWAGRHSGSNQPQHF. CDR3 in DNA: TGTGCCAGCAGTTTATTCTCCTGGGCAGGGAGGCACTCAGGAAGCAATCAGCCCCAGCATTTT.

The J gene is TRBJ2-1, the V gene TRBV6-6; unclear D gene. Trimming removed 2 bases from V and 6 bases from J, with 8 bases in between. Per the germline V gene, CDR1 is MNHNY and CDR2 is SVGAGI (reference sequence). The CDR3 extends over 13 amino acids. The CDR3 spells CASSYPSVNEQFF. The CDR3 DNA reads TGTGCCAGCAGTTACCCGAGCGTCAATGAGCAGTTCTTC.

The V and J genes are TRBV2 and TRBJ1-2; TRBD1 matches at 8 bases. The CDR3 runs to 12 residues. Germline V CDR1 and CDR2: SNHLY, FYNNEI. V lost 6 bases and J lost 6; bases outside the gene matches: 3. The CDR3 loop reads CASSRGPDGYTF. CDR3 coding DNA: TGTGCCAGCAGCAGGGGGCCTGATGGCTACACCTTC.

The chain joins TRBV9 to TRBJ2-1; 12 bases agree with TRBD2. V dropped 0 bases and J dropped 7; count of bases not matched to a gene: 5. CDR1 and CDR2 (germline): SGDLS, YYNGEE. The CDR3 length is 16 residues. CDR3 DNA: TGTGCCAGCAGCGTAGGACTAGCGGGAGTCAATAATGAGCAGTTCTTC. This gives the protein CASSVGLAGVNNEQFF.

The J gene is TRBJ2-3, the V gene TRBV7-2; 9 positions agree with TRBD2. The trim removed 5 bases at V and 5 bases at J, leaving 11 bases unmatched. The germline V gene encodes CDR1 SGHTA and CDR2 FQGNSA. The CDR3 contains 16 residues. This CDR3 is CASSITLLAGLDTQYF. The DNA of the CDR3 is TGTGCCAGCAGCATCACTCTTCTAGCGGGGCTAGATACGCAGTATTTT.

This chain links TRBV7-2 with TRBJ1-4; 10 nucleotides agree with TRBD1. The CDR3 runs to 15 residues. After removal of 3 bases from V and 6 bases from J, the junction contained 4 bases not matched to a gene. Germline-derived CDR1 and CDR2 are SGHTA and FQGNSA. The CDR3 bases are TGTGCCAGCAGCTTCTCCGGGACAGGGGATGAAAAACTGTTTTTT. Protein: CASSFSGTGDEKLFF.

The chain uses TRBV5-1 and TRBJ1-2; the D is unclear. Trimming removed 2 bases from V and 6 bases from J, with 14 bases in between. CDR1 is SGHRS and CDR2 is YFSETQ in the germline V gene. This CDR3 is 14 amino acids long. CDR3 amino acids: CASSLVDNRNGYTF. As DNA, the CDR3 is TGCGCCAGCAGCTTAGTAGACAACCGAAATGGCTACACCTTC. Full variable domain (missing parts from reference TRBV5-1 and TRBJ1-2): KAGVTQTPRYLIKTRGQQVTLSCSPISGHRSVSWYQQTPGQGLQFLFEYFSETQRNKGNFPGRFSGRQFSNSRSEMNVSTLELGDSALYLCASSLVDNRNGYTFGSGTRLTVV.

The chain has TRBV6-5 and TRBJ2-1, with 13 bases matching TRBD2. The germline CDR1 and CDR2 sequences are MNHEY and SVGAGI. With 9 bases clipped from V and 7 bases from J, the junction kept 9 bases outside the gene matches. This CDR3 is 15 amino acids long. DNA of the CDR3: TGTGCCAGTGCGGCGGGACTAGCGGGGCCGAATGAGCAGTTCTTC. This codes for CASAAGLAGPNEQFF.

The CDR3 DNA reads TGTGCCAGCTCACCACGACAGGGGCCGGGCGAGCAGTACGTC. It encodes CASSPRQGPGEQYV. The genes are TRBV18 and TRBJ2-7, with 8 bases that match TRBD1. The CDR3 contains 14 residues. The trim removed 1 base at V and 6 bases at J, leaving 5 bases unmatched. The germline V gene has CDR1 KGHSH and CDR2 LQKENI.

This rearrangement joins TRBV5-4 to TRBJ2-1; 8 nucleotides line up with TRBD1. This CDR3 is built from 14 residues. The J segment lost 8 bases and the V segment lost 0 bases, leaving 4 bases of the junction unmatched. The V gene's germline CDR1 is SGHNT and CDR2 YYREEE (reference sequence). CDR3 nucleotides: TGTGCCAGCAGCTTGGGGACAGGGTATGATGAGCAGTTCTTC. This gives the protein CASSLGTGYDEQFF. The whole variable domain, filled in from reference TRBV5-4 and TRBJ2-1, reads ETGVTQSPTHLIKTRGQQVTLRCSSQSGHNTVSWYQQALGQGPQFIFQYYREEENGRGNFPPRFSGLQFPNYSSELNVNALELDDSALYLCASSLGTGYDEQFFGPGTRLTVL.

The V gene is TRBV29-1, the J gene TRBJ1-2; 8 nucleotides match TRBD1. With 8 bases clipped from V and 8 bases from J, the junction kept 4 bases outside the gene matches. The germline gives CDR1 SQVTM, CDR2 ANQGSEA. CDR3 length: 10 amino acids. CDR3 sequence: CSTGGGGYTF. The DNA for the CDR3 is TGCAGCACAGGGGGAGGAGGCTACACCTTC. Combining the CDR3 with reference TRBV29-1 and TRBJ1-2 gives the whole variable domain SAVISQKPSRDICQRGTSLTIQCQVDSQVTMMFWYRQQPGQSLTLIATANQGSEATYESGFVIDKFPISRPNLTFSTLTVSNMSPEDSSIYLCSTGGGGYTFGSGTRLTVV.